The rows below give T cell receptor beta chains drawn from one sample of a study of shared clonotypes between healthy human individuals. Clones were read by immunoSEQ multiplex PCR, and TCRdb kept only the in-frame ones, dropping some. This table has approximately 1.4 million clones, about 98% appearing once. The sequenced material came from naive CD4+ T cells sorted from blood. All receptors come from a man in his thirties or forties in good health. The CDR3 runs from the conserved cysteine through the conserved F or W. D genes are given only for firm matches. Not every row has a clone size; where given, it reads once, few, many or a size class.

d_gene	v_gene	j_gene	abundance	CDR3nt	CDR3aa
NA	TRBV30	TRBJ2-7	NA	TGTGCCGCAGACAGGAATACTGGCATCTACGAGCAGTACTTC	CAADRNTGIYEQYF
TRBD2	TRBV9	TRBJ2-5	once	TGTGCCAGCAGCGTAGCCCCATCACTAGCGGGAGGGCGACGTGAGACCCAGTACTTC	CASSVAPSLAGGRRETQYF
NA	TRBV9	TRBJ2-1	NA	TGTGCCAGCAGCGTCGACCCTAAGAATGAGCAGTTCTTC	CASSVDPKNEQFF
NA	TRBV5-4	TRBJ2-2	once	TGTGCCAGCAGCCGGGCGGCGGCGAACACCGGGGAGCTGTTTTTT	CASSRAAANTGELFF
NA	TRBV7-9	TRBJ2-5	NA	TGTGCCAGCAGCTCCATCGGAGGTCGAGAGACCCAGTACTTC	CASSSIGGRETQYF
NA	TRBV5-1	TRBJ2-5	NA	TGCGCCAGCACCTTGTCTTTTGACCAAGAGACCCAGTACTTC	CASTLSFDQETQYF
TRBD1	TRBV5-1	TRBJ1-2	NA	TGCGCCAGCAGCTTCTCAGGACAGGCTAATGGCTACACCTTC	CASSFSGQANGYTF
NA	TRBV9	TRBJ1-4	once	TGTGCCAGCAGCGTAGGTTCAGGGAGGGAACTGTTTTTT	CASSVGSGRELFF
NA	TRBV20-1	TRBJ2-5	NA	TGCAGTGCTCGACTGGAAGCCCAGTACTTC	CSARLEAQYF
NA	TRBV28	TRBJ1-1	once	TGTGCCAGCAGAATGAGCAGCCCGAACACTGAAGCTTTCTTT	CASRMSSPNTEAFF
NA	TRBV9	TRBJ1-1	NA	TGTGCCAGCAGCGTAGGAGCGGGTGGCATTGGAATGAACACTGAAGCTTTCTTT	CASSVGAGGIGMNTEAFF
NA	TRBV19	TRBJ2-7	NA	TGTGCCAGTAGTGGGACGGAAAACGAGCAGTACTTC	CASSGTENEQYF
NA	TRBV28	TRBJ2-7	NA	TGTTCCGTCGCGTCCTCCTACGAGCAGTACTTC	CSVASSYEQYF